This TCR beta chain stems from a study of T cells in Graves' hyperthyroidism and ophthalmopathy (dated by TCRdb to about 2019). Broadly, across the study: Peripheral blood was sampled at the time of initial diagnosis, prior to any treatment. According to the paper, TCR Vbeta CDR3 sequencing was carried out on 120 to 150 peripheral blood samples, which came from 40 to 45 ophthalmopathy, some 73 hyperthyroidism and roughly 17 progressor patients. For training and testing, the roughly 100 patients in the discovery cohort were randomly divided in a 7:3 ratio. TCR V-J signatures able to tell the groups apart were searched for in a discovery cohort of 90 to 100 patients, of whom approximately 40 had Graves' ophthalmopathy and 57 had stable Graves' hyperthyroidism. Prospective prediction of ophthalmopathy was tested in an independent validation cohort of approximately 18 hyperthyroidism patients and 17 patients who later progressed to ophthalmopathy. Following sampling, methimazole starting at 30 mg daily was given to hyperthyroidism patients, and high-dose intravenous methylprednisolone was given to ophthalmopathy patients. The study also compared thyroid tissue and blood T-cell repertoires from a handful of Graves' hyperthyroidism patients.

The CDR3 measures 13 amino acids from cysteine to phenylalanine. Only the CDR3 region is kept as DNA, spanning 39 bases read in frame from base 1. For this chain, trimming is 5 bases at the V end and 4 bases at the J end, and the number of junction bases without a gene match is 3. CDR1 and CDR2 (LGHDT, YNNKEL) derive from the germline V gene (reference sequence). The TCR beta CDR3 regions were amplified from RNA transcripts. The TCR CDR3 was subjected to a first round of RT-PCR using the HTBI primer set and the Qiagen OneStep RT-PCR kit. Libraries were constructed in a second round of multiplex PCR, after which size selection and purification were carried out. Libraries were sequenced paired-end with 100 bp reads on an Illumina HiSeq2000. The paper's data handling went like this. SOAPnuke was used to process the raw data, throwing out any read that contained adapters or uncalled bases, had a mean Phred below 15, or lacked an exact constant-primer or identifier match. High-quality paired reads were merged using COPE v1.2.5, and each unique nucleotide sequence was defined as a clonotype. Clonotypes were aligned to IMGT TRBV, TRBD and TRBJ reference segments using MiTCR v1.1. The analysis included only V-J combinations with a frequency above 0.0001, which together covered approximately 99% of the repertoires. A TCS score was defined as the ratio between F50 (clonal expansion) and ExV (chaos), using BLOSUM62-based TCRdist between CDR3 peptides within each V-J. Welch's t-statistics and random forest reduced 514 V-J features to around 14, which were used in a naive Bayes classifier (R e1071). Starting from the raw public reads, TCRdb applied fastp trimming at Q25, assembled clones with MiXCR and retained in-frame beta chains. Each record represents a unique CDR3 protein, reported with the most common genes and DNA among its rows. TCRdb, not the authors, supplied the V and J calls. Recorded for this sample are 410,000 or so distinct CDR3 sequences; roughly 14% of them occurred a single time. Together, the top ten hold approximately 13% of the sample.

This clonotype has only a few counts. The target of this receptor is not known. No base quality information exists; no much larger clone differs at one position. In the ophthalmopathy patients, disease was moderately to severely active, with a Clinical Activity Score of 3 or more, a NOSPECS grade of 4 or more, and a duration of less than 3 months. Any patient with an uncontrolled infection, another autoimmune disease, pregnancy or lactation was excluded. Diagnoses were established on the basis of clinical symptoms, serum thyroxine and TRAb, thyroid ultrasound, and orbital computed tomography. Ficoll-Paque density gradient centrifugation was used to isolate PBMCs from 8.5 to 10 ml of fresh peripheral blood. Total RNA was extracted using Trizol reagent, and RNA quality was assessed on an Agilent 2100 Bioanalyzer. Broad study findings and their caveats: During validation, the model predicted progression to ophthalmopathy a median of around 7 months ahead of onset, with more than 60% sensitivity and 72.22% specificity. No statistical method was used to set the sample size in advance, and investigators knew the group allocation. Most expanded thyroid clonotypes (frequency above 0.001) were also detected in blood, suggesting blood repertoires may reflect thyroid immune responses. A model built on a 13 V-J signature distinguished ophthalmopathy from stable hyperthyroidism, reaching roughly 88% sensitivity and around 82% specificity in cross-validation and 80%/75% in testing.

The rearranged segments are TRBV3-1 and TRBJ2-3, with 7 bases matching TRBD1. The origin of this receptor is a young man with Graves' ophthalmopathy. Sequencing was done on a sample of blood. The CDR3 protein: CASSEQGSDTQYF. The DNA is TGTGCCAGCAGCGAACAGGGGTCAGATACGCAGTATTTT.